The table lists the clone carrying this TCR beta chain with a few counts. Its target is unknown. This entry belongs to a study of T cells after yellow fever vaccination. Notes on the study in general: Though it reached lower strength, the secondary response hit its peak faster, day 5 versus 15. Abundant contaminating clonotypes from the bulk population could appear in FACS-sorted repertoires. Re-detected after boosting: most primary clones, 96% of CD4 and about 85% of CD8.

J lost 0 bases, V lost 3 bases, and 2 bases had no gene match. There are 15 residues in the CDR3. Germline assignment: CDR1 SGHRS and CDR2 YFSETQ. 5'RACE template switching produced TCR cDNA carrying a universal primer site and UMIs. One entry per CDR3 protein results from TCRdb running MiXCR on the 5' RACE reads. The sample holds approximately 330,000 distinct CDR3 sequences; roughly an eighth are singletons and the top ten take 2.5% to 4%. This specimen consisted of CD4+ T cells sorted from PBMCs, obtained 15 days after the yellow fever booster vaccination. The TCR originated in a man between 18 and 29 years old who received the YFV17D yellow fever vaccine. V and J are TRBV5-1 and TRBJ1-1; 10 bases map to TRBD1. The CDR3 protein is CASSWTGGLNTEAFF. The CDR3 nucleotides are TGCGCCAGCAGCTGGACAGGGGGGCTGAACACTGAAGCTTTCTTT. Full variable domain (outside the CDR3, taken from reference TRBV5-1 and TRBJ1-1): KAGVTQTPRYLIKTRGQQVTLSCSPISGHRSVSWYQQTPGQGLQFLFEYFSETQRNKGNFPGRFSGRQFSNSRSEMNVSTLELGDSALYLCASSWTGGLNTEAFFGQGTRLTVV.